Below are 16 T cell receptor beta chains sequenced from a single sample in a study of response to subunit inactivated influenza vaccine (dated by TCRdb to the late 2010s). Preparation of the library involved RT-PCR. The reads were generated on an Illumina HiSeq 2500. Starting from the raw public reads, TCRdb applied fastp trimming at Q25, assembled clones with MiXCR and retained in-frame beta chains. Entries that share a CDR3 protein sequence are merged under the most common genes and DNA. This sample has about 620,000 distinct CDR3 sequences in its table, and over 9.5% of those were observed once. The ten largest clones add up to about 10% of the sample. Here the sequenced sample was PBMCs from blood, taken on the day of vaccination. These receptors came from a man aged 45 to 65 who received an inactivated influenza vaccine. Donor details come from another sample of the same person, matched by shared clones.

Only a few counts were recorded for this clonotype. The V gene is TRBV27, the J gene TRBJ2-7; D remains ambiguous. Per germline, CDR1 MNHEY and CDR2 SMNVEV (reference sequence). This CDR3 is 16 amino acids long. Trimming pared 6 bases from V and 2 bases from J, leaving 20 bases between. The CDR3 nucleotides are TGTGCCAGCAGCTCCTTCCAAGAGACTGGAACCTACGAGCAGTACTTC. Its protein is CASSSFQETGTYEQYF.

This rearrangement joins TRBV10-1 to TRBJ2-5, with 8 bases that match TRBD2. V shed 2 bases, J shed 5 bases, and the junction held 13 bases outside the gene matches. This CDR3 comprises 17 residues. Germline values: CDR1 WNHNN, CDR2 SYGVQD (reference sequence). CDR3 in amino acids: CASSERGGPFPTETQYF. The DNA for the CDR3 is TGCGCCAGCAGTGAGCGGGGGGGCCCGTTCCCAACGGAGACCCAGTACTTC.

This clonotype showed up just a few times. V gene TRBV20-1 combines with J gene TRBJ2-3; 9 bases are shared with TRBD1. V lost 6 bases and J lost 1; bases outside the gene matches: 8. The germline V gene has CDR1 DFQATT and CDR2 SNEGSKA (reference sequence). The CDR3 runs 15 residues. The CDR3 DNA reads as TGCAGTGCCCGCCGGGACAGGGTTGGCACAGATACGCAGTATTTT. Amino acids: CSARRDRVGTDTQYF.

The genes are TRBV6-4 and TRBJ2-1; D unresolved. This CDR3 comprises 14 residues. Germline-derived CDR1 and CDR2 are MRHNA and SNTAGT. Trimming removed 6 bases from V and 3 bases from J, with 12 bases in between. The CDR3 sequence: CASRLDNSYNEQFF. As DNA, the CDR3 is TGTGCCAGCAGACTGGATAATAGCTACAATGAGCAGTTCTTC.

The chain has TRBV4-3 and TRBJ1-4; D is uncertain. The ends were cut back, 0 bases at V and 0 bases at J, with 11 bases in the middle. The CDR3 is made up of 17 amino acids. Germline assignment: CDR1 LGHNA and CDR2 YSLEER. The CDR3 sequence: CASSQDLYLATNEKLFF. DNA of the CDR3: TGCGCCAGCAGCCAAGATCTATATCTCGCAACTAATGAAAAACTGTTTTTT.

Only a few counts were recorded for this clonotype. The V call is TRBV9, the J call TRBJ2-5, with D possibly TRBD1 on 6 matching bases. Germline V gene sequence: CDR1 SGDLS, CDR2 YYNGEE. Trimming cost V 1 base and J 1 base, with 11 bases left between them. The CDR3 sequence is 15 residues long. The CDR3 protein is CASSVSAGVQETQYF. Here the CDR3 DNA reads TGTGCCAGCAGCGTATCAGCAGGGGTCCAAGAGACCCAGTACTTC.

In this sample, this clonotype turned up a few times. The gene calls are TRBV4-1 and TRBJ1-1, with unresolved D. The CDR3 has 13 residues. V lost 1 base and J lost 6, with 9 bases in between. Germline CDR1 is MGHRA and CDR2 is YSYEKL. The CDR3 DNA sequence: TGCGCCAGCAGCCAAGTCGGCAGGCCTGAAGCTTTCTTT. Its protein is CASSQVGRPEAFF.

This clonotype was seen a few times. The chain couples TRBV15 to TRBJ1-3; 10 bases are shared with TRBD1. J lost 2 bases, V lost 3 bases, and 4 bases had no gene match. Germline V gene lookup returns CDR1 LNHNV and CDR2 YYDKDF (reference sequence). The CDR3 runs 16 residues. Here the CDR3 reads CATSRIDRGPGNTIYF. CDR3 nucleotides: TGTGCCACCAGCAGGATCGACAGGGGGCCTGGAAACACCATATATTTT.

This clonotype was seen only a few times. The rearrangement joins TRBV11-2 to TRBJ2-5; 15 nucleotides align to TRBD2. V trimming: 7 bases; J trimming: 2 bases; junction bases outside the gene matches: 5. The CDR3 extends over 16 amino acids. The germline V gene encodes CDR1 SGHAT and CDR2 FQNNGV. DNA for the CDR3: TGTGCCAGCATGGGACTAGCGGGAGGTTTTCAAGAGACCCAGTACTTC. Its translation is CASMGLAGGFQETQYF.

V is TRBV7-2 and J is TRBJ2-1; a weak D match, TRBD2 (7 bases). Trimming shortened V by 5 bases and J by 8 bases, and 19 bases separated the two germline ends. The CDR3 sequence is 15 residues long. Germline loops: CDR1 SGHTA, CDR2 FQGNSA. This CDR3 is CASSRRGGEGHEQFF. The CDR3 DNA sequence: TGTGCCAGCAGCCGAAGAGGGGGGGAGGGGCATGAGCAGTTCTTC.

This rearrangement joins TRBV24-1 to TRBJ2-1; tentatively, D is TRBD1 (6 bases). This CDR3 is built from 17 residues. V shed 4 bases and J shed 15 bases, with 30 bases lying between them. CDR1 and CDR2 (germline): KGHDR, SFDVKD. The CDR3 region is CATSDPPRGGGRNRVFF. Written as DNA, the CDR3 is TGTGCCACCAGTGACCCCCCGAGAGGGGGTGGAAGGAACCGGGTGTTCTTC.

This clonotype was seen at least ten times. The chain combines TRBV6-2 or TRBV6-3 with TRBJ2-3; maybe TRBD1 (6 bases). Deletions cut 8 bases from V and 1 base from J, with 13 bases between. The germline V gene encodes CDR1 MNHEY and CDR2 SVGEGT. The CDR3 loop spans 14 amino acids. The CDR3: CASDTGIGTDTQYF. CDR3 bases: TGTGCCAGCGACACAGGGATTGGCACAGATACGCAGTATTTT.

The chain joins TRBV9 to TRBJ2-7; 12 bases agree with TRBD2. This CDR3 has 16 amino acids. Germline V gene sequence: CDR1 SGDLS, CDR2 YYNGEE. The ends lost 3 bases at V and 6 bases at J; junction bases unmatched: 10. CDR3 protein: CASSAELAGGSLEQYF. Written as DNA, the CDR3 is TGTGCCAGCAGCGCCGAACTAGCGGGAGGTTCCCTCGAGCAGTACTTC.

The chain is built from TRBV20-1 and TRBJ2-2; weak D call: TRBD1 (6 bases). The CDR3 runs 15 residues. Germline CDR1 reads DFQATT; CDR2 reads SNEGSKA (reference sequence). Between the trimmed V and J ends, which lost 6 bases and 0 bases, there was a span of 14 bases. For the CDR3, the DNA is TGCAGTGCCTCGAGAGGACAGACGAACACCGGGGAGCTGTTTTTT. Protein product: CSASRGQTNTGELFF.

This clonotype was observed a handful of times. The rearrangement uses TRBV24-1 and TRBJ2-1; D unclear. This CDR3 comprises 16 residues. V was pared by 1 base and J by 0 bases, with 9 bases between. Looked up from germline, CDR1 is KGHDR and CDR2 is SFDVKD. The chain's CDR3 is CATSDLSGDSYNEQFF. The CDR3 nucleotides read TGTGCCACCAGTGATTTAAGTGGTGACTCCTACAATGAGCAGTTCTTC.

A note on this clonotype: An end of the junction does not agree with germline; a read error may underlie this. In DNA form, the CDR3 reads TGTGCCATTAGTATGAGGGGCACTAGCACAGATACGCAGTATTTT. This gives the protein CAISMRGTSTDTQYF. The genes are TRBV19 and TRBJ2-3; D might be TRBD1 or TRBD2, each matching 5 bases. This CDR3 has 15 residues. The germline CDR1 and CDR2 sequences are LNHDA and SQIVND (reference sequence).